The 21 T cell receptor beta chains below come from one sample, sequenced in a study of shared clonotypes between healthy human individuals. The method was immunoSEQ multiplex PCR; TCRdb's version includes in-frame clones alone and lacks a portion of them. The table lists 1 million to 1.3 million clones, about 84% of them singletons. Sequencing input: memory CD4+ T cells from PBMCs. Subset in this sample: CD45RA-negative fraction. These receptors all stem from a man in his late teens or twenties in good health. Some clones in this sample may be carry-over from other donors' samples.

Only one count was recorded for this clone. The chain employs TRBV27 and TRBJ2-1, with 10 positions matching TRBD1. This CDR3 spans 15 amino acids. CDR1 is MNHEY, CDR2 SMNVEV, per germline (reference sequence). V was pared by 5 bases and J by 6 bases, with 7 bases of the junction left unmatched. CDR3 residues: CASSDRGLVLNEQFF. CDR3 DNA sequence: TGTGCCAGCAGTGACAGGGGGCTGGTACTCAATGAGCAGTTCTTC.

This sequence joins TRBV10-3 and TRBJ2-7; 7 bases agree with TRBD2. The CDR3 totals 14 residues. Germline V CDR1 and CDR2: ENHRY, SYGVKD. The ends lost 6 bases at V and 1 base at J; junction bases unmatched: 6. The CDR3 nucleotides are TGTGCCATCAGCTCTCTAGCGGAATCCTACGAGCAGTACTTC. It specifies CAISSLAESYEQYF.

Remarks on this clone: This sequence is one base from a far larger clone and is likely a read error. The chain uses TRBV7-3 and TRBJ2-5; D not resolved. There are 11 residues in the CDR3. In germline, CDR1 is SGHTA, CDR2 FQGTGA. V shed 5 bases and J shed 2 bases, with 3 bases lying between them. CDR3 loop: CASSVQETQYF. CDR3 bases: TGTGCCAGCAGCGTACAAGAGACCCAGTACTTC.

The CDR3 loop reads CVTREQSGNTIYF. The CDR3 coding sequence is TGTGTAACCCGGGAGCAGAGTGGAAACACCATATATTTT. The rearrangement uses TRBV28 and TRBJ1-3; no firm D call. Per the germline V gene, CDR1 is MDHEN and CDR2 is SYDVKM. The CDR3 is made up of 13 amino acids.

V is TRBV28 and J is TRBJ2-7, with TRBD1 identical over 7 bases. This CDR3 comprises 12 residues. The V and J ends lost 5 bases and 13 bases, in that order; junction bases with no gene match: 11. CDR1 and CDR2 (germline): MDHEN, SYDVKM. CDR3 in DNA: TGTGCCAGCAGTGATTTGACAGGGACCCCATACTTC. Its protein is CASSDLTGTPYF.

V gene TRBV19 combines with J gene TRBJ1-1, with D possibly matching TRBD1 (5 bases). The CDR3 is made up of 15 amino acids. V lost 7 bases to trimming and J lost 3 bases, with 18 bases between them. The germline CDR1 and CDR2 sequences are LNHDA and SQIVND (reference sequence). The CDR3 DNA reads TGTGCCAGTATCAACCGGGGGGGTGTGGACACTGAAGCTTTCTTT. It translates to CASINRGGVDTEAFF.

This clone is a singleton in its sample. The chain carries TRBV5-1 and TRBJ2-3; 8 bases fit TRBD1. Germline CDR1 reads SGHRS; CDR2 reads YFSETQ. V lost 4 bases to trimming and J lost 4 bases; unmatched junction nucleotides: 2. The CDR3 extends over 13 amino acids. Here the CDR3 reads CASSEQGADTQYF. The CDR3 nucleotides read TGCGCCAGCAGCGAACAGGGGGCAGATACGCAGTATTTT.

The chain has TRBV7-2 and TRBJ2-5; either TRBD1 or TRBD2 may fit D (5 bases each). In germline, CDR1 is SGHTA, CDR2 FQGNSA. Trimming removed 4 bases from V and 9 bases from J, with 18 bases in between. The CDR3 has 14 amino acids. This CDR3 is CASSSGRNQQSQYF. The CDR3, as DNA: TGTGCCAGCAGCTCGGGACGGAACCAACAGTCCCAGTACTTC.

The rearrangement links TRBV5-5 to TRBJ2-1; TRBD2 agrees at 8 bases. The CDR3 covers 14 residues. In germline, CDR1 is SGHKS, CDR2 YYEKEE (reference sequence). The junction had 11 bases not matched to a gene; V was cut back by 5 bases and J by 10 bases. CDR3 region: CASRNEAGAREQFF. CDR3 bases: TGTGCCAGCAGGAACGAAGCGGGAGCACGCGAGCAGTTCTTC.

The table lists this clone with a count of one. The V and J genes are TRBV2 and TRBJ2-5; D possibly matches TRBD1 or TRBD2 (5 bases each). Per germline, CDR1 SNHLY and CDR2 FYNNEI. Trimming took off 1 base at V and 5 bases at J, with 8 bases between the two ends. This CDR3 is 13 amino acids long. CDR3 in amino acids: CASSEGQRETQYF. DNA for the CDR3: TGTGCCAGCAGTGAAGGACAGCGGGAGACCCAGTACTTC.

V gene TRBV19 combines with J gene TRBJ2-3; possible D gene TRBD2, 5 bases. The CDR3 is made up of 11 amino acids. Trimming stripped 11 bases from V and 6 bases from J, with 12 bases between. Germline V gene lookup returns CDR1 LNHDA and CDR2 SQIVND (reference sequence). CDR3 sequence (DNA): TGTGCCGCCACTACGGGGGATACGCAGTATTTT. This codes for CAATTGDTQYF. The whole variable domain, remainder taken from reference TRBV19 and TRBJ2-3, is DGGITQSPKYLFRKEGQNVTLSCEQNLNHDAMYWYRQDPGQGLRLIYYSQIVNDFQKGDIAEGYSVSREKKESFPLTVTSAQKNPTAFYLCAATTGDTQYFGPGTRLTVL.

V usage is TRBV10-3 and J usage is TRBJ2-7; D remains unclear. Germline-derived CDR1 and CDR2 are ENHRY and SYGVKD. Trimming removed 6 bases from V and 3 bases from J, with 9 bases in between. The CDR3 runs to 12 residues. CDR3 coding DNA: TGTGCCATCAGCCCCGATTACTACGAGCAGTACTTC. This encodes CAISPDYYEQYF.

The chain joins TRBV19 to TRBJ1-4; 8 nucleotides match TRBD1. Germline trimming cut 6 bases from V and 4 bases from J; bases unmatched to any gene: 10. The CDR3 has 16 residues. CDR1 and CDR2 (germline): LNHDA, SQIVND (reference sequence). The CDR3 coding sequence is TGTGCCAGTAGGAGTGGACAGGGATCGAGTAATGAAAAACTGTTTTTT. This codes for CASRSGQGSSNEKLFF.

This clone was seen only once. This chain's CDR3 is CASSPGLLRNNEKLFF. CDR3 in DNA: TGTGCCAGCTCACCAGGCCTACTCCGGAATAATGAAAAACTGTTTTTT. This sequence joins TRBV18 and TRBJ1-4, with D unclear. The CDR3 has 16 amino acids. V lost 2 bases and J 4 bases, leaving 14 bases between the germline ends. Germline assignment: CDR1 KGHSH and CDR2 LQKENI.

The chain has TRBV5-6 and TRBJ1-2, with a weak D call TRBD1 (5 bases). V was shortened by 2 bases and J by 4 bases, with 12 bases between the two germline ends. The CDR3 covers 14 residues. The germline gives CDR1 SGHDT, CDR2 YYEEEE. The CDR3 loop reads CASSFAGAAYGYTF. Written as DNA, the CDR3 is TGTGCCAGCAGCTTCGCTGGGGCTGCCTATGGCTACACCTTC.

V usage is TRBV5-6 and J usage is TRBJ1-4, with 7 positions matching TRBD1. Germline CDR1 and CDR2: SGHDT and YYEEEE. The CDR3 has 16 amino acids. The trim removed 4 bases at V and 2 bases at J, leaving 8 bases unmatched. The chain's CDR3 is CASSVTGDTTNEKLFF. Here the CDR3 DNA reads TGTGCCAGCAGCGTTACAGGGGATACGACTAATGAAAAACTGTTTTTT.

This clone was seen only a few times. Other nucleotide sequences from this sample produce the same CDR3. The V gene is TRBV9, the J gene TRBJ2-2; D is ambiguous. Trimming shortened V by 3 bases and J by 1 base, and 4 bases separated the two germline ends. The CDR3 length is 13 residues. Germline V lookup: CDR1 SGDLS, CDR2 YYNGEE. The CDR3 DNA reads TGTGCCAGCAGCGAATTGAACACCGGGGAGCTGTTTTTT. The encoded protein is CASSELNTGELFF.

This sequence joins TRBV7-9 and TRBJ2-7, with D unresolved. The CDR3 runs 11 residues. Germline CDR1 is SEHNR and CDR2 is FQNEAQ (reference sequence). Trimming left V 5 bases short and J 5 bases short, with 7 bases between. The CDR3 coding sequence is TGTGCCAGCAGCCTCGACGACGAGCAGTACTTC. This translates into CASSLDDEQYF. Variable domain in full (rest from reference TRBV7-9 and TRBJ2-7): DTGVSQNPRHKITKRGQNVTFRCDPISEHNRLYWYRQTLGQGPEFLTYFQNEAQLEKSRLLSDRFSAERPKGSFSTLEIQRTEQGDSAMYLCASSLDDEQYFGPGTRLTVT.

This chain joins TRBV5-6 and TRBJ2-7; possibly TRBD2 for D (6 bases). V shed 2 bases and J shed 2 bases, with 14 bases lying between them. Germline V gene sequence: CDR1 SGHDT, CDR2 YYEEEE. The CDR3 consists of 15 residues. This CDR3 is CASSLPGRETYEQYF. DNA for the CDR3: TGTGCCAGCAGCTTACCGGGACGGGAGACCTACGAGCAGTACTTC.

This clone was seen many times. CDR3 DNA sequence: TGTGCCAGCAGCTTAGTAGTCGGGAGGGCCGTAGATACGCAGTATTTT. It specifies CASSLVVGRAVDTQYF. V usage is TRBV7-2 and J usage is TRBJ2-3; 8 nucleotides line up with TRBD2. Germline CDR1 SGHTA, CDR2 FQGNSA. V shed 1 base and J 5 bases; nucleotides not matched to a gene: 8. This CDR3 region has 16 residues.

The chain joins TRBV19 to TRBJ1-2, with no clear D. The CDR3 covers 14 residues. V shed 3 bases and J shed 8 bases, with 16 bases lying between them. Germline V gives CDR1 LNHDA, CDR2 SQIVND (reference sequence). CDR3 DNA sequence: TGTGCCAGTAGTATTTTGGGCCAAGAGGAGGGCTACACCTTC. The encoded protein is CASSILGQEEGYTF.